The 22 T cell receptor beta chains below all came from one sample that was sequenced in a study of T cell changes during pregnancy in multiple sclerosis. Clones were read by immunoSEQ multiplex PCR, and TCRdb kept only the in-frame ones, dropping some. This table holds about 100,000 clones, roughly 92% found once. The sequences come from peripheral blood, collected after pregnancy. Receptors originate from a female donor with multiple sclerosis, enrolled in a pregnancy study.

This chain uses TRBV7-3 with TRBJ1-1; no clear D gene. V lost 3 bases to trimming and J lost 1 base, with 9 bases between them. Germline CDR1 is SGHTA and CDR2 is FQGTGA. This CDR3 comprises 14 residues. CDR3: CASSLTGRNTEAFF. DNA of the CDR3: TGTGCCAGCAGCTTGACGGGAAGGAACACTGAAGCTTTCTTT.

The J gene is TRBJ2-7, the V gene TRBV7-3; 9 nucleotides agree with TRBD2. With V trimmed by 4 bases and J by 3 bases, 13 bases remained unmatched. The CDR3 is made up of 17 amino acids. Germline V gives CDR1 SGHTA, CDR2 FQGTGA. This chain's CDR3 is CASSSLPELAGYYEQYF. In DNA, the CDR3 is TGTGCCAGCAGCTCGCTTCCGGAGCTAGCGGGATACTACGAGCAGTACTTC.

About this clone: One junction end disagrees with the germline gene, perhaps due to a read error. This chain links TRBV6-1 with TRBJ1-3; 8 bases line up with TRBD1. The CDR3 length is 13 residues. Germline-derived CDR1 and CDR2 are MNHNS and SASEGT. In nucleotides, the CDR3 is TGTGCCAGCCGTGACAGGGGTGGAAACACCATATATTTT. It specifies CASRDRGGNTIYF.

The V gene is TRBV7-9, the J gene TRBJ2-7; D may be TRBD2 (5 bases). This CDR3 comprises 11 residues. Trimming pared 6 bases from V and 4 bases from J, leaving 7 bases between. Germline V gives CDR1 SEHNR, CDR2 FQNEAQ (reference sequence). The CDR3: CASREDYEQYF. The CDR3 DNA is TGTGCCAGCAGGGAGGATTACGAGCAGTACTTC.

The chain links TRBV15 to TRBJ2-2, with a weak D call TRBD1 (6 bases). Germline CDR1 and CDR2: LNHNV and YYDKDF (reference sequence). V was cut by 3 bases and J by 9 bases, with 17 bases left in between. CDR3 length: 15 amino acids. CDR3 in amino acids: CATSRAPTGTRELFF. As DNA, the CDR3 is TGTGCCACCAGCAGGGCGCCCACAGGGACACGGGAGCTGTTTTTT. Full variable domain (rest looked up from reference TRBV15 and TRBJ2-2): DAMVIQNPRYQVTQFGKPVTLSCSQTLNHNVMYWYQQKSSQAPKLLFHYYDKDFNNEADTPDNFQSRRPNTSFCFLDIRSPGLGDTAMYLCATSRAPTGTRELFFGEGSRLTVL.

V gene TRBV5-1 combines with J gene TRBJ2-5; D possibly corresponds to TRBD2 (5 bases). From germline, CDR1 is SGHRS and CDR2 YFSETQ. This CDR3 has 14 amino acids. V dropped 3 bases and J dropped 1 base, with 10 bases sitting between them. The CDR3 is CASSSVAFQETQYF. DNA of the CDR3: TGCGCCAGCAGCTCTGTAGCGTTCCAAGAGACCCAGTACTTC. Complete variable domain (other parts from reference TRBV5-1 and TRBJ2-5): KAGVTQTPRYLIKTRGQQVTLSCSPISGHRSVSWYQQTPGQGLQFLFEYFSETQRNKGNFPGRFSGRQFSNSRSEMNVSTLELGDSALYLCASSSVAFQETQYFGPGTRLLVL.

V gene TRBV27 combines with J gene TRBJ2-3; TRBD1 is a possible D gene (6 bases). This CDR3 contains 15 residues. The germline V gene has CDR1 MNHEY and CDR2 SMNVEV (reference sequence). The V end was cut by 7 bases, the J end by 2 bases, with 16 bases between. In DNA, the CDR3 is TGTGCCAGCACCCGGACGGACAGACACACAGATACGCAGTATTTT. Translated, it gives CASTRTDRHTDTQYF.

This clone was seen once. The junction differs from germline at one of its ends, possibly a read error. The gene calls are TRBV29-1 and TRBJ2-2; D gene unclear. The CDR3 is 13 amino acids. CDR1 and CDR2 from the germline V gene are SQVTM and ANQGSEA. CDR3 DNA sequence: TGCAGCGTAGAAGGAGAGAACACCGGGGAGCTGTTTTTT. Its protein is CSVEGENTGELFF.

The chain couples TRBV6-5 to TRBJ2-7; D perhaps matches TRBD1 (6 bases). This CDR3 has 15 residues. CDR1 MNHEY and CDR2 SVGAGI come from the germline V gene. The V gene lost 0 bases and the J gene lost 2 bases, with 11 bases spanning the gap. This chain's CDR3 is CASSYSGDTTYEQYF. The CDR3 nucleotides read TGTGCCAGCAGTTACTCCGGGGACACTACCTACGAGCAGTACTTC.

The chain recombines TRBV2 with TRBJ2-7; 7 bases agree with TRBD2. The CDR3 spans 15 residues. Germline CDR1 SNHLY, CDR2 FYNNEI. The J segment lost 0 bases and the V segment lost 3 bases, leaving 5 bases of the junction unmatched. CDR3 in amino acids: CASSEEGGSSYEQYF. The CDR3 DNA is TGTGCCAGCAGTGAGGAGGGCGGGAGCTCCTACGAGCAGTACTTC.

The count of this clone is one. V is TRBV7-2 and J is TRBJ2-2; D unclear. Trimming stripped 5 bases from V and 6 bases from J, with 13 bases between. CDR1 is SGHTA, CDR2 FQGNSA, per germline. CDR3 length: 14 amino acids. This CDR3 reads CASSVRLEAGELFF. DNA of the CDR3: TGTGCCAGCAGCGTCCGACTGGAAGCCGGGGAGCTGTTTTTT.

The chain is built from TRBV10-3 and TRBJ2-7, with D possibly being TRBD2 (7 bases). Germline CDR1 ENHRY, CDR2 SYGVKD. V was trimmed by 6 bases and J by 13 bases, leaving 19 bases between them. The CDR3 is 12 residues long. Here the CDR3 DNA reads TGTGCCATCAGCGGGTCCGACGGGGGGCCCTACTTC. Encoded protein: CAISGSDGGPYF.

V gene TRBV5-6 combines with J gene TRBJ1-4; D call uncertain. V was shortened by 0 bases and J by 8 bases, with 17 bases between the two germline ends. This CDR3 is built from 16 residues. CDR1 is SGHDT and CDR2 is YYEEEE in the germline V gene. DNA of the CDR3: TGTGCCAGCAGCTTGGCTTCGGACTTACTAGGGGAAAAACTGTTTTTT. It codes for CASSLASDLLGEKLFF.

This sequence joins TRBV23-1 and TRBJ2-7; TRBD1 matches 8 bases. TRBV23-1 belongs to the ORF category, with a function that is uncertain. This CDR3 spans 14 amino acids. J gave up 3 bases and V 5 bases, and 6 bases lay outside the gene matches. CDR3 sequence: CASSSRDRHYEQYF. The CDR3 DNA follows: TGCGCCAGCAGTAGCCGGGACAGGCACTACGAGCAGTACTTC.

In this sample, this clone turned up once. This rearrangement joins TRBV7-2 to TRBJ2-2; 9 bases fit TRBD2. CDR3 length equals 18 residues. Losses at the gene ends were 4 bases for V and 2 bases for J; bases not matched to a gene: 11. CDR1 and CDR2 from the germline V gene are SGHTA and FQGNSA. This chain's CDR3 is CASSSRGAGGINTGELFF. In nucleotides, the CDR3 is TGTGCCAGCAGCTCCCGGGGAGCGGGAGGCATTAACACCGGGGAGCTGTTTTTT.

The CDR3 protein is CASSYAGQGLYGYTF. The CDR3 nucleotides are TGTGCCAGCAGTTATGCGGGACAGGGCCTCTATGGCTACACCTTC. The genes are TRBV28 and TRBJ1-2; 9 bases match TRBD1. Trimming took 4 bases from V and 4 from J; bases not matched to a gene: 7. This CDR3 comprises 15 residues. The germline gives CDR1 MDHEN, CDR2 SYDVKM.

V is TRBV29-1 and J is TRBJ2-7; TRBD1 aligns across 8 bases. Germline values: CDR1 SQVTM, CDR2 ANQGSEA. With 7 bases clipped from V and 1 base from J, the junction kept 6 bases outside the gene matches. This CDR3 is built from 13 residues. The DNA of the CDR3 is TGCAGCGGACGGGACAGGCCGTCCTACGAGCAGTACTTC. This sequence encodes CSGRDRPSYEQYF.

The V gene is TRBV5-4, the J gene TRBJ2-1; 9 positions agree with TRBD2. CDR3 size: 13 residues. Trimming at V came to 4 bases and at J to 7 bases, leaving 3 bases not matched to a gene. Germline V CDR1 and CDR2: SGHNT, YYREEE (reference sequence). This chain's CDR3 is CASSSSGSNEQFF. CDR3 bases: TGTGCCAGCAGCAGTAGCGGGAGTAATGAGCAGTTCTTC.

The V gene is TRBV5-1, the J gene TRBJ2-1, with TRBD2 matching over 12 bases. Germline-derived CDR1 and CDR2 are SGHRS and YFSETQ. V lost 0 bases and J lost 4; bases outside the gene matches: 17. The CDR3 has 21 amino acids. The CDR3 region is CASSLAGGIASGRASYNEQFF. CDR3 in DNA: TGCGCCAGCAGCTTGGCCGGAGGAATAGCTAGCGGGAGGGCTTCTTACAATGAGCAGTTCTTC. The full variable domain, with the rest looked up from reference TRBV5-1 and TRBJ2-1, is KAGVTQTPRYLIKTRGQQVTLSCSPISGHRSVSWYQQTPGQGLQFLFEYFSETQRNKGNFPGRFSGRQFSNSRSEMNVSTLELGDSALYLCASSLAGGIASGRASYNEQFFGPGTRLTVL.

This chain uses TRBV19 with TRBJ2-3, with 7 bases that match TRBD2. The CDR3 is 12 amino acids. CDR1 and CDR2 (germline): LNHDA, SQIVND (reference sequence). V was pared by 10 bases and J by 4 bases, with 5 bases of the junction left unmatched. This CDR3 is CATTGGADTQYF. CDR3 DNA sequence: TGTGCCACCACGGGGGGAGCAGATACGCAGTATTTT.

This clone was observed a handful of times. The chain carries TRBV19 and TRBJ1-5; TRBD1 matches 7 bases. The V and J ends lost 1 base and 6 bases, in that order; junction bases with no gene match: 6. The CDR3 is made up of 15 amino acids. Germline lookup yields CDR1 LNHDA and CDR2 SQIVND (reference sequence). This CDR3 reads CASSIGRQGTQPQHF. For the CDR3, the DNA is TGTGCCAGTAGTATAGGGAGACAGGGAACTCAGCCCCAGCATTTT.

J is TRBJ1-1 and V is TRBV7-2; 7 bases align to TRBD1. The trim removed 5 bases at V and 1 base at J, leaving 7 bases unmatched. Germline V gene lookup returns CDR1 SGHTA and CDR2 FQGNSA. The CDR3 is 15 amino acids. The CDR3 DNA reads TGTGCCAGCAGCGTACGACAGGGTAGGAACACTGAAGCTTTCTTT. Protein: CASSVRQGRNTEAFF.